This T cell receptor beta chain was sequenced for a study of CD8 T cells in Susac syndrome. Germline CDR1 reads SGHNT; CDR2 reads YENEEA. The CDR3 covers 14 residues. V lost 1 base, J lost 1 base, and 7 bases lay in between. The authors reverse transcribed roughly 0.5 to 1 ug RNA with random hexamers. MiXCR was run by TCRdb on the immunoSEQ multiplex PCR reads, yielding one entry per CDR3 protein. The sample carries 150,000 to 200,000 distinct CDR3 sequences, about 95% recorded once. The TCR sequence derives from a human donor with multiple sclerosis. The rearrangement uses TRBV11-3 and TRBJ1-1; maybe TRBD1 (5 bases). The sample was CD4+ T cells from PBMCs. CDR3 DNA: TGTGCCAGCAGCTTAGGGGACGGGAACACTGAAGCTTTCTTT. Its translation is CASSLGDGNTEAFF.